This T cell receptor beta chain was obtained from a study of blood T cell repertoires in COVID-19. Study context: Both acute and convalescent COVID-19 samples were obtained from the United States, Italy and Spain. PBMCs, B-cell-depleted T cells, or T cells were the source of the cDNA or gDNA that made up the material.

V was shortened by 0 bases and J by 1 base, with 10 bases between the two germline ends. The CDR3 length is 15 residues. Germline CDR1 reads SGHDT; CDR2 reads YYEEEE. During active infection, Seattle patients enrolled and were then monitored through disease. In its sample, this clone was seen a few times. The same CDR3 also results from other DNA sequences found in this sample. As originally analysed: Quantification of nucleated cells was approximated via reference gene primer amplification. Using immunoSEQ multiplex PCR, the repertoire was profiled, and TCRdb retains in-frame clones only, with some absent. V and J calls and clone size come straight from that table; D and trimming were deduced from the DNA. Of some 520,000 clones in the sample, about 91% were seen once.

This receptor was identified in a man between 18 and 35 years old with COVID-19, enrolled during active disease. This rearrangement joins TRBV5-6 to TRBJ1-1; no clear D. Sequenced input: peripheral blood. CDR3 bases: TGTGCCAGCAGCTTGGACCGACTGGGGAACACTGAAGCTTTCTTT. Protein product: CASSLDRLGNTEAFF.